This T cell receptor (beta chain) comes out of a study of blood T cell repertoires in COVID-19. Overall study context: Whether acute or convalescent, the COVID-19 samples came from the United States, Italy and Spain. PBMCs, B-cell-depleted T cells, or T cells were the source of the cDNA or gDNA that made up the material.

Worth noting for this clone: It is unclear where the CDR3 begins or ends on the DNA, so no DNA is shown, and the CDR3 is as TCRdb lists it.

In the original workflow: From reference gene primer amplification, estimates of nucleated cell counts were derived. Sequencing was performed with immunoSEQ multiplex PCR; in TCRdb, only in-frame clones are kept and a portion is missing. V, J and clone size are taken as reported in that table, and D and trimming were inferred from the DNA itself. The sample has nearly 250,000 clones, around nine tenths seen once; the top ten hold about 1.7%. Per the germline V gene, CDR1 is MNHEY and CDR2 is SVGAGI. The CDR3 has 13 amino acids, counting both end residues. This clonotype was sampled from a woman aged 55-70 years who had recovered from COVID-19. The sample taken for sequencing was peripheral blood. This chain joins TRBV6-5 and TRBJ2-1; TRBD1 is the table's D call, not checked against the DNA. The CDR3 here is CASSTSQGNEQFF.